Listed below are T cell receptor beta chains from one sample, sequenced in a study of blood T cell repertoires in COVID-19. TCRdb's table, derived via immunoSEQ multiplex PCR, lists solely in-frame clones and lacks some. The data show 85,000 to 90,000 clones, about four fifths seen once. Material: peripheral blood. These receptors all stem from a woman older than 75 with acute or convalescent COVID-19. Each CDR3 is given with its conserved first and last residue. D genes are given only for firm matches. Rows give clone size only sometimes, using once, few, many, or a class for an expanded clone.

>TRBV6-1|16|-|TRBD1|TRBJ2-3
TGTGCCAGCAGTGAAGGGCGGACAGGGGGCACAGATACGCAGTATTTT
CASSEGRTGGTDTQYF
>TRBV27|14|-|-|TRBJ1-6
TGTGCCAGCAGTGGACCGGGAAACTACTCACCCCTCCACTTT
CASSGPGNYSPLHF
>TRBV6-2/TRBV6-3|16|few|TRBD1|TRBJ2-2
TGTGCCAGCAGTTACCGGTGGACAGGGGGCTACGGGGAGCTGTTTTTT
CASSYRWTGGYGELFF
>TRBV5-1|15|-|-|TRBJ2-2
TGCGCCAGCAGCTTTCAACCCGGGGGCACCGGGGAGCTGTTTTTT
CASSFQPGGTGELFF
>TRBV6-5|15|once|TRBD2|TRBJ2-1
TGTGCCAGCAGTTACTCGAGGGGACTAGCGGGTGAGCAGTTCTTC
CASSYSRGLAGEQFF
>TRBV2|13|-|TRBD1|TRBJ1-2
TGTGCCAGCAGTATCGGACAGGGAAGTGGCTACACCTTC
CASSIGQGSGYTF
>TRBV2|12|-|-|TRBJ1-4
TGTGCCAGCGGAGGGTTACGTGAAAAACTGTTTTTT
CASGGLREKLFF
>TRBV5-4|15|-|-|TRBJ1-1
TGTGCCAGCAGCTTGATGGGCCCCTTGAACACTGAAGCTTTCTTT
CASSLMGPLNTEAFF
>TRBV9|14|-|-|TRBJ2-2
TGTGCCAGCAGCGTCGTCGGAGACACCGGGGAGCTGTTTTTT
CASSVVGDTGELFF
>TRBV12-3/TRBV12-4|13|-|-|TRBJ2-7
TGTGCCAGCAGTTTGTCGGGAACCTACGAGCAGTACTTC
CASSLSGTYEQYF
>TRBV18|14|-|-|TRBJ2-3
TGTGCCAGCTCACCGCCCGGGGGCACAGATACGCAGTATTTT
CASSPPGGTDTQYF
>TRBV9|13|-|-|TRBJ1-1
TGTGCCAGCAGCGTAGCAGGGAACACTGAAGCTTTCTTT
CASSVAGNTEAFF
>TRBV28|14|-|-|TRBJ1-3
TGTGCCAGCAGTTCCGGTTTCCGGGAGCGGGCCATATATTTT
CASSSGFRERAIYF
>TRBV18|12|-|-|TRBJ2-1
TGTGCCAGCTCACCATGGACAGATGAGCAGTTCTTC
CASSPWTDEQFF
>TRBV28|13|once|TRBD2|TRBJ2-1
TGTGCCAGCAGTCACTCTGGGGGGGATGAGCAGTTCTTC
CASSHSGGDEQFF
>TRBV7-3|17|few|TRBD1|TRBJ2-6
TGTGCCAGCAGCGTCCGGACAGGGTCCTCTGGGGCCAACGTCCTGACTTTC
CASSVRTGSSGANVLTF
>TRBV19|14|-|TRBD1|TRBJ2-7
TGTGCCAGTAGCACGACCGGGACAGGGGGCGAGCAGTACTTC
CASSTTGTGGEQYF
>TRBV6-5|11|-|-|TRBJ1-2
TGTGCCAGCAGTTCGGAGAGAGGCTACACCTTC
CASSSERGYTF
>TRBV27|16|-|TRBD2|TRBJ2-2
TGTGCCGGCACCATGGGTAGCGGGAGCCGCTTAGAGGAGCTGTTTTTT
CAGTMGSGSRLEELFF
>TRBV6-5|15|-|TRBD1|TRBJ1-4
TGTGCCAGCAGTTACTCCCGCAGGGGGAATGAAAAACTGTTTTTT
CASSYSRRGNEKLFF
>TRBV11-2|14|-|TRBD1|TRBJ1-1
TGTGCCAGCAGCTTTGACAGGGTTGGCACTGAAGCTTTCTTT
CASSFDRVGTEAFF
>TRBV6-1|15|-|TRBD1|TRBJ1-1
TGTGCCAGCAGTGAATGGGACAGAAGGAACACTGAAGCTTTCTTT
CASSEWDRRNTEAFF
>TRBV28|14|-|TRBD1|TRBJ1-6
TGTGCCAGCAGTTCTGGACAGGGCCCATCACCCCTCCACTTT
CASSSGQGPSPLHF
>TRBV27|15|-|-|TRBJ2-7
TGTGCCAGCAGTTCCCTGGCGGGGGCGGGTTACGAGCAGTACTTC
CASSSLAGAGYEQYF
>TRBV29-1|15|-|TRBD1|TRBJ2-1
TGCAGCGTTGAGGCCGCCGACAGGGCCTACAATGAGCAGTTCTTC
CSVEAADRAYNEQFF
>TRBV14|17|-|TRBD1|TRBJ1-3
TGTGCCAGCAGCCCCCTGACAGGGCTGACATCTGGAAACACCATATATTTT
CASSPLTGLTSGNTIYF
>TRBV7-9|12|-|-|TRBJ1-5
TGTGCCAGCAGCTTCGTGAATCAGCCCCAGCATTTT
CASSFVNQPQHF
>TRBV12-3/TRBV12-4|13|-|-|TRBJ2-7
TGTGCCAGCAGTTATGGGCTAGCACACGAGCAGTACTTC
CASSYGLAHEQYF
>TRBV6-2/TRBV6-3|15|-|-|TRBJ1-1
TGTGCCAGCAGTTACGGTTCCTACCCTGACACTGAAGCTTTCTTT
CASSYGSYPDTEAFF
>TRBV7-9|13|-|-|TRBJ1-2
TGTGCCAGCAGCCCAGACAGCTTCTGGGGCTACACCTTC
CASSPDSFWGYTF
>TRBV9|16|-|-|TRBJ2-3
TGTGCCAGCAGCGTAGGGAAGCGGAGCGGCACAGATACGCAGTATTTT
CASSVGKRSGTDTQYF
>TRBV3-1/TRBV3-2|12|-|-|TRBJ1-2
TGTGCCAGCAGACAGGGTCAAGGAGGCTACACCTTC
CASRQGQGGYTF
>TRBV2|15|-|TRBD2|TRBJ2-1
TGTGCCAGCAGGCCAGAGACTAGCGGGTACAATGAGCAGTTCTTC
CASRPETSGYNEQFF
>TRBV7-2|13|few|-|TRBJ2-7
TGTGCCAGCAGCTTAGCGACAACTTACGAGCAGTACTTC
CASSLATTYEQYF
>TRBV24-1|22|-|TRBD1|TRBJ2-5
TGTGCCACCAGTGATTTGAGGTCTGGGGACAGGGATATCGTGTGCTGGGAAGAGACCCAGTACTTC
CATSDLRSGDRDIVCWEETQYF
>TRBV11-2|14|once|-|TRBJ1-2
TGTGCCAGCAGCGCCTCCTGGAGTAACTATGGCTACACCTTC
CASSASWSNYGYTF
>TRBV5-6|13|-|TRBD1|TRBJ2-7
TGTGCCAGCAGCGCCGGGACAGGGGGCGAGCAGTACTTC
CASSAGTGGEQYF
>TRBV18|15|-|-|TRBJ2-1
TGTGCCAGCTCACCACGGGAGACAGGCGGCAATGAGCAGTTCTTC
CASSPRETGGNEQFF
>TRBV7-3|15|few|-|TRBJ2-3
TGTGCCAGCAGCTTAATCGGTCAGGCCACAGATACGCAGTATTTT
CASSLIGQATDTQYF
>TRBV5-6|14|-|TRBD1|TRBJ2-7
TGTGCCAGCATGGCGGGACAGGGTAGGTACGAGCAGTACTTC
CASMAGQGRYEQYF
>TRBV7-3|15|once|TRBD2|TRBJ2-3
TGTGCCAGCAGCCGAGCGGGGGGGCAGACAGATACGCAGTATTTT
CASSRAGGQTDTQYF
>TRBV27|15|few|-|TRBJ2-1
TGTGCCAGCAGTTTGGTTACAGGGTTGAACAATGAGCAGTTCTTC
CASSLVTGLNNEQFF
>TRBV30|14|-|TRBD2|TRBJ2-3
TGTGCCTGGACTAGCGGGAGACCGTGGGATACGCAGTATTTT
CAWTSGRPWDTQYF
>TRBV5-4|13|-|TRBD1|TRBJ2-7
TGTGCCAGCAGCCTTAGACAGGGGTACGAGCAGTACTTC
CASSLRQGYEQYF
>TRBV7-9|15|few|TRBD2|TRBJ2-5
TGTGCCAGCAGCTTATCACTAGCGGGGGTCGAGACCCAGTACTTC
CASSLSLAGVETQYF
>TRBV12-3/TRBV12-4|12|-|-|TRBJ1-2
TGTGCCAGCAGTATCGACAGCTATGGCTACACCTTC
CASSIDSYGYTF